This T cell receptor (beta chain) comes out of a study of graft-versus-host responses after intestinal transplantation. Overall study: In this cohort, recipients had multivisceral, liver-intestinal, or isolated intestinal transplants. Anti-thymocyte globulin induction preceded about 3 years of tacrolimus and steroid maintenance in all recipients. Study-level results: Elevated graft-versus-host to host-versus-graft clonal ratios in allografts were recorded for patients with graft-donor T cell macrochimerism. In recipient marrow, GvH clones were found, and some appeared first in ileum or blood.

Repertoires were generated with immunoSEQ multiplex PCR, while TCRdb's copy carries only in-frame clones and drops some. The table has under 95,000 clones, roughly nine tenths seen once. Details on this clone: The antigen is not known.

This TCR was sampled from a human donor who was the organ donor for an intestinal transplant. The source was unstimulated CD4+ T cells sorted from spleen or lymph node cells, collected before transplant.

The CDR3, as DNA: TGTGCCAGCAGCCTCGCCCCCCTCGGGGGCTACGAGCAGTACTTC. Residues: CASSLAPLGGYEQYF. The chain has TRBV7-2 and TRBJ2-7; TRBD2 might be the D (6 bases). Germline CDR1 reads SGHTA; CDR2 reads FQGNSA. CDR3 size: 15 residues. Trimming took off 5 bases at V and 3 bases at J, with 17 bases between the two ends.